These 10 T cell receptor beta chains came from one sample sequenced in a study of blood T cell repertoires in COVID-19. Assay: immunoSEQ multiplex PCR; the TCRdb copy retains only in-frame clones and omits some. The sample lists under 250,000 clones, about 88% occurring once. Material for sequencing was peripheral blood. Receptors originate from an older woman with active or convalescent COVID-19.

Concerning this clone: Additional DNA sequences in this sample encode the identical CDR3. The rearrangement uses TRBV10-1 and TRBJ1-2; D gene ambiguous. Trimming removed 3 bases at V and 2 bases at J, with 7 bases between. This CDR3 spans 13 amino acids. Germline CDR1 and CDR2: WNHNN and SYGVQD (reference sequence). The CDR3 region is CASSESANYGYTF. Here the CDR3 DNA reads TGCGCCAGCAGTGAATCCGCGAACTATGGCTACACCTTC.

In the case of this clone: At one end the junction does not follow the germline gene, possibly because of a read error. The chain links TRBV4-2 to TRBJ2-1, with D possibly matching TRBD1 (6 bases). The CDR3 consists of 13 residues. Germline-derived CDR1 and CDR2 are LGHNA and YNFKEQ. The CDR3 loop reads CASNQQGRDEQFF. CDR3 coding DNA: TGTGCCAGCAACCAACAGGGAAGGGATGAGCAGTTCTTC.

The rearrangement joins TRBV6-6 to TRBJ1-1; the match to TRBD1 covers 9 bases. This CDR3 spans 15 amino acids. CDR1 and CDR2 from the germline V gene are MNHNY and SVGAGI (reference sequence). V trimming: 4 bases; J trimming: 3 bases; junction bases outside the gene matches: 6. CDR3 sequence reads: CASSSTRDRDTEAFF. The CDR3 bases are TGTGCCAGCAGTTCCACACGGGACAGGGACACTGAAGCTTTCTTT.

This clone was found once. This chain joins TRBV29-1 and TRBJ2-3, with 9 bases that match TRBD2. The germline V gene has CDR1 SQVTM and CDR2 ANQGSEA. The CDR3 runs to 13 residues. The V segment lost 8 bases and the J segment 3 bases; nucleotides outside the gene matches: 6. The CDR3 loop reads CSPMRGGTDTQYF. The CDR3 DNA sequence: TGCAGCCCTATGCGGGGGGGGACAGATACGCAGTATTTT.

The chain combines TRBV5-1 with TRBJ1-2; the match to TRBD1 covers 8 bases. Germline lookup yields CDR1 SGHRS and CDR2 YFSETQ. The CDR3 is 16 amino acids. J was trimmed by 5 bases and V by 4 bases; bases with no gene match: 13. CDR3 in amino acids: CASSRSPGQELYGYTF. The CDR3 coding sequence is TGCGCCAGCAGCCGTTCTCCGGGACAGGAGCTTTATGGCTACACCTTC.

This clone was found once. The chain joins TRBV7-9 to TRBJ2-1; D gene uncertain. The V and J ends lost 4 bases and 9 bases respectively, with 19 bases between them. CDR1 is SEHNR, CDR2 FQNEAQ, per germline (reference sequence). The CDR3 is 15 residues long. The CDR3 loop reads CASSSRQASSTEQFF. CDR3 coding DNA: TGTGCCAGCAGCTCCAGGCAGGCCAGTTCTACTGAGCAGTTCTTC. The complete variable domain, with remaining parts taken from reference TRBV7-9 and TRBJ2-1, reads DTGVSQNPRHKITKRGQNVTFRCDPISEHNRLYWYRQTLGQGPEFLTYFQNEAQLEKSRLLSDRFSAERPKGSFSTLEIQRTEQGDSAMYLCASSSRQASSTEQFFGPGTRLTVL.

The V call is TRBV11-2, the J call TRBJ1-6; D gene ambiguous. The length of the CDR3 is 16 residues. The germline V gene encodes CDR1 SGHAT and CDR2 FQNNGV. V lost 5 bases and J lost 0, with 11 bases in between. The CDR3 DNA follows: TGTGCCAGCAGCCGCGTCTCGAGCTCCTATAATTCACCCCTCCACTTT. This sequence encodes CASSRVSSSYNSPLHF.

The sample holds a few counts of this clone. The chain combines TRBV5-6 with TRBJ2-6; 7 bases agree with TRBD2. V was pared by 6 bases and J by 0 bases, with 9 bases of the junction left unmatched. Germline V gene lookup returns CDR1 SGHDT and CDR2 YYEEEE. The CDR3 covers 17 residues. The CDR3 sequence is CASTRDTGGSGANVLTF. The DNA for the CDR3 is TGTGCCAGCACCCGTGACACGGGAGGCTCTGGGGCCAACGTCCTGACTTTC.

The genes are TRBV15 and TRBJ2-1; D may be TRBD1 (5 bases). Trimming removed 5 bases at V and 4 bases at J, with 21 bases between. The germline gives CDR1 LNHNV, CDR2 YYDKDF (reference sequence). This CDR3 has 17 amino acids. The CDR3 DNA reads TGTGCCACCAGCGATTTCGGCCTGAGGCAGGGATACAATGAGCAGTTCTTC. This translates into CATSDFGLRQGYNEQFF.

The rearrangement links TRBV6-2 or TRBV6-3 to TRBJ2-5; 7 bases agree with TRBD2. The junction had 8 bases not matched to a gene; V was cut back by 6 bases and J by 7 bases. The CDR3 sequence is 13 residues long. CDR1 is MNHEY and CDR2 is SVGEGT in the germline V gene. CDR3: CASSSTSRWTQYF. CDR3 nucleotides: TGTGCCAGCAGCTCGACTAGCCGGTGGACCCAGTACTTC.